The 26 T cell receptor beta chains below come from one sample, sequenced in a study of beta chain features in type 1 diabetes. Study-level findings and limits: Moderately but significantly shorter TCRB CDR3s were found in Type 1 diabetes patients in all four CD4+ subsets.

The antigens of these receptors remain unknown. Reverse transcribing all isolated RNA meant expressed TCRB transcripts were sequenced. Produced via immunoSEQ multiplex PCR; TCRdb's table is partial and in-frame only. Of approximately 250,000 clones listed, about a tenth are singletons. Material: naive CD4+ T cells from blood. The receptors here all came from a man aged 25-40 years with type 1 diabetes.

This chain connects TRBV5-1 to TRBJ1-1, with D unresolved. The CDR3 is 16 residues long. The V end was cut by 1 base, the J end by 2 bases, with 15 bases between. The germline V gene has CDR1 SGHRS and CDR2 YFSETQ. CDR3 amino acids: CASSLKVAGQNTEAFF. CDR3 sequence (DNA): TGCGCCAGCAGCTTGAAAGTGGCAGGCCAAAACACTGAAGCTTTCTTT.

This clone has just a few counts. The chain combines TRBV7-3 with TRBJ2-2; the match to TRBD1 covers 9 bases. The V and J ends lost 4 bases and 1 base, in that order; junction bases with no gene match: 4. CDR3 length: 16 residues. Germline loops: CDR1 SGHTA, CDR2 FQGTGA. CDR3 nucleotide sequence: TGTGCCAGCAGCTCCCGGACAGGGGTGAACACCGGGGAGCTGTTTTTT. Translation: CASSSRTGVNTGELFF. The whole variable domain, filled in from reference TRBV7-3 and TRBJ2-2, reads GAGVSQTPSNKVTEKGKYVELRCDPISGHTALYWYRQSLGQGPEFLIYFQGTGAADDSGLPNDRFFAVRPEGSVSTLKIQRTERGDSAVYLCASSSRTGVNTGELFFGEGSRLTVL.

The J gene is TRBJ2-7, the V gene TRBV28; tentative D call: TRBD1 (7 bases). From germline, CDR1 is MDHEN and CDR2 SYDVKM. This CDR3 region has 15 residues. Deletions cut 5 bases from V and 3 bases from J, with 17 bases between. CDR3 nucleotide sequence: TGTGCCAGCAGTCCTAGCGACAGGGTAGGCTACGAGCAGTACTTC. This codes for CASSPSDRVGYEQYF.

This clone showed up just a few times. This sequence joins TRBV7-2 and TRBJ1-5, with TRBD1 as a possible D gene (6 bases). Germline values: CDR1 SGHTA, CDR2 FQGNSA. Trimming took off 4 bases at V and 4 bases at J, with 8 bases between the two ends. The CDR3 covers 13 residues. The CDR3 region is CASSWTENQPQHF. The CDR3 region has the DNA TGTGCCAGCAGCTGGACAGAAAATCAGCCCCAGCATTTT.

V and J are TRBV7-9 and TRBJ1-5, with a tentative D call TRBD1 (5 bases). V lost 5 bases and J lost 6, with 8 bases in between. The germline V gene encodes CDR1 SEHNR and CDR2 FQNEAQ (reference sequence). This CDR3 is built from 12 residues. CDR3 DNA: TGTGCCAGCAGCGGGGGGAGTCAGCCCCAGCATTTT. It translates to CASSGGSQPQHF.

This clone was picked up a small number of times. The CDR3 spells CASSPLAGGTDTQYF. CDR3 coding DNA: TGTGCCAGCAGCCCGCTAGCGGGTGGCACAGATACGCAGTATTTT. The chain has TRBV7-3 and TRBJ2-3, with TRBD2 matching over 8 bases. This CDR3 has 15 residues. V was clipped by 5 bases and J by 1 base; unmatched bases: 5. The germline V gene has CDR1 SGHTA and CDR2 FQGTGA.

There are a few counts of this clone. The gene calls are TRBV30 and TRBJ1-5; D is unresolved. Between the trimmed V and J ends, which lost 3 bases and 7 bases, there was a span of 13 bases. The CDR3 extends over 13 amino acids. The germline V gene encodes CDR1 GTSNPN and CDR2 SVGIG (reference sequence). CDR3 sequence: CAWSAMAGQPQHF. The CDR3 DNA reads TGTGCCTGGAGCGCCATGGCGGGGCAGCCCCAGCATTTT. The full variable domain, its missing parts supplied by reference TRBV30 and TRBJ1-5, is SQTIHQWPATLVQPVGSPLSLECTVEGTSNPNLYWYRQAAGRGLQLLFYSVGIGQISSEVPQNLSASRPQDRQFILSSKKLLLSDSGFYLCAWSAMAGQPQHFGDGTRLSIL.

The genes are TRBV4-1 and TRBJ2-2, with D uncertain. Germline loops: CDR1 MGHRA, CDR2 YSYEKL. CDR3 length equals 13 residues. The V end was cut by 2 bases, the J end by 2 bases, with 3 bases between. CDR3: CASSQSNTGELFF. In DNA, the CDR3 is TGCGCCAGCAGCCAAAGCAACACCGGGGAGCTGTTTTTT.

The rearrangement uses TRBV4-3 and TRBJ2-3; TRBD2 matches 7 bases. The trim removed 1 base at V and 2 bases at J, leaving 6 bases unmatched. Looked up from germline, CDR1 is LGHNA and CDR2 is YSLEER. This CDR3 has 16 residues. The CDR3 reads CASSQGASGTTDTQYF. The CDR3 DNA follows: TGCGCCAGCAGCCAAGGGGCCAGCGGGACCACAGATACGCAGTATTTT.

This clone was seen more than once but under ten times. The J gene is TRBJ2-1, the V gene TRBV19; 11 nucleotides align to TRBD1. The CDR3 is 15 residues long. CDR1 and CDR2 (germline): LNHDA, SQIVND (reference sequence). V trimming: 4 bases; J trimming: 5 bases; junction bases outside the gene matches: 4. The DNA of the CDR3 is TGTGCCAGTAGTAGCCGGACAGGGGGCAACAATGAGCAGTTCTTC. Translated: CASSSRTGGNNEQFF.

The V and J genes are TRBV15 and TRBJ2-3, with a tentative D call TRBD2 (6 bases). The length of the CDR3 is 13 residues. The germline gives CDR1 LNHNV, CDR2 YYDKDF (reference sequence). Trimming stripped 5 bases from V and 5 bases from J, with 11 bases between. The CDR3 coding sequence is TGTGCCACCAGCTCCCTGGGGGGAGATACGCAGTATTTT. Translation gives CATSSLGGDTQYF.

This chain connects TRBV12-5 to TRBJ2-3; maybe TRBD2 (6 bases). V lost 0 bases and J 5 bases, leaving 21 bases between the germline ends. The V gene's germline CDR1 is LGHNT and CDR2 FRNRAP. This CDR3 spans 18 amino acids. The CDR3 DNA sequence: TGTGCTAGTGGTTTGGTATTTAGCCCATTCGGGAGCGTAGATACGCAGTATTTT. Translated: CASGLVFSPFGSVDTQYF.

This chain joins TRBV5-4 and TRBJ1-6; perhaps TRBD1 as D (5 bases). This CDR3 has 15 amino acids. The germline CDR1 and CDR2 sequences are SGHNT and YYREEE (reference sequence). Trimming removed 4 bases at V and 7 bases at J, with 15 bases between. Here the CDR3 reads CASSAPTGGNSPLHF. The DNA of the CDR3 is TGTGCCAGCAGCGCCCCGACGGGGGGGAATTCACCCCTCCACTTT.

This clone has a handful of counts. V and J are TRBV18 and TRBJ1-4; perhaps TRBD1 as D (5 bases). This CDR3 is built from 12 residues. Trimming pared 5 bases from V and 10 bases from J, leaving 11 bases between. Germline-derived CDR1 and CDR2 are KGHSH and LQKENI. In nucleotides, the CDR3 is TGTGCCAGCTCAGCATCCCAGGGAAAACTGTTTTTT. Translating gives CASSASQGKLFF.

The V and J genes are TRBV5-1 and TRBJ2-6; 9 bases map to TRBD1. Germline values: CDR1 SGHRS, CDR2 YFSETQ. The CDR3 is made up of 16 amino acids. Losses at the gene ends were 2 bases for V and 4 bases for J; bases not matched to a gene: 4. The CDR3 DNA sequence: TGCGCCAGCAGCTTACAGGGGGCTTCCGGGGCCAACGTCCTGACTTTC. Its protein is CASSLQGASGANVLTF.

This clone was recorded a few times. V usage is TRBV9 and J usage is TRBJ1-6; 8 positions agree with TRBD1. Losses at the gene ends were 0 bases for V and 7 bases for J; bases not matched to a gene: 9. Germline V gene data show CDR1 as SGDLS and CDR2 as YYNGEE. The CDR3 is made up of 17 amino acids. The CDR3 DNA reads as TGTGCCAGCAGCGTAGCTCGGACAGGGTCTGGCAATTCACCCCTCCACTTT. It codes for CASSVARTGSGNSPLHF. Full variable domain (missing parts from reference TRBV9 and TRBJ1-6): DSGVTQTPKHLITATGQRVTLRCSPRSGDLSVYWYQQSLDQGLQFLIQYYNGEERAKGNILERFSAQQFPDLHSELNLSSLELGDSALYFCASSVARTGSGNSPLHFGNGTRLTVT.

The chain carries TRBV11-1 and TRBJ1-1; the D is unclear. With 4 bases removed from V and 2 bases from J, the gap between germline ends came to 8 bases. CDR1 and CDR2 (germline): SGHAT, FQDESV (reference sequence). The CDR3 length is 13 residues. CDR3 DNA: TGTGCCAGCAGCTCCCAACTCAACACTGAAGCTTTCTTT. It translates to CASSSQLNTEAFF.

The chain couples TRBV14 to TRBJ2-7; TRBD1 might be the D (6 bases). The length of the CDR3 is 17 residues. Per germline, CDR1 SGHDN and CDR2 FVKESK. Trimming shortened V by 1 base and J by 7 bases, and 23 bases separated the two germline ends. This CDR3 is CASSQGLFGQRPWEQYF. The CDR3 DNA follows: TGTGCCAGCAGCCAAGGTCTCTTTGGACAGCGGCCCTGGGAGCAGTACTTC.

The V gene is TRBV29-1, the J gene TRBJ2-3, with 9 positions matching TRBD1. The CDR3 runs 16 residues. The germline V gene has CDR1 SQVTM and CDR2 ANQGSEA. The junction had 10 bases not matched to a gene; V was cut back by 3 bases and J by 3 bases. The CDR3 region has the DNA TGCAGCGTTGATCACCGGGACAGGGTGGCGACAGATACGCAGTATTTT. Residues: CSVDHRDRVATDTQYF.

Here the CDR3 reads CASSGRDSKETQYF. DNA for the CDR3: TGTGCCAGCAGCGGCCGGGACAGCAAAGAGACCCAGTACTTC. The chain has TRBV9 and TRBJ2-5, with TRBD1 matching over 7 bases. Germline V gene lookup returns CDR1 SGDLS and CDR2 YYNGEE. This CDR3 has 14 amino acids. The V segment lost 3 bases and the J segment 3 bases; nucleotides outside the gene matches: 5.

The CDR3 DNA is TGTGCCAGCAGCCCCGGGACAGGGGTACTTCCCCAGCATTTT. The encoded protein is CASSPGTGVLPQHF. V gene TRBV7-6 combines with J gene TRBJ1-5, with 10 positions matching TRBD1. Germline CDR1 is SGHVS and CDR2 is FNYEAQ. V was pared by 5 bases and J by 10 bases, with 8 bases of the junction left unmatched. CDR3 length: 14 amino acids.

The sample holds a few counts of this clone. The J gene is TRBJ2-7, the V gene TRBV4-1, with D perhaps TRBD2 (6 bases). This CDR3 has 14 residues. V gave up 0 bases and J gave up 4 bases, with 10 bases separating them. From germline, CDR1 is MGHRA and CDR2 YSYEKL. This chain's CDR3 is CASSQDRREYEQYF. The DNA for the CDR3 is TGCGCCAGCAGCCAAGATCGGAGGGAATACGAGCAGTACTTC.

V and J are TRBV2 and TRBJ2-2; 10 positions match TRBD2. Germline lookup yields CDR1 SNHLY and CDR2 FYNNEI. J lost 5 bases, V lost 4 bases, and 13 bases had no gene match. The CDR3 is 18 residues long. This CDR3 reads CASSVGRTSGIGTGELFF. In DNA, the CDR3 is TGTGCCAGCAGTGTGGGGAGGACTAGCGGTATAGGGACCGGGGAGCTGTTTTTT.

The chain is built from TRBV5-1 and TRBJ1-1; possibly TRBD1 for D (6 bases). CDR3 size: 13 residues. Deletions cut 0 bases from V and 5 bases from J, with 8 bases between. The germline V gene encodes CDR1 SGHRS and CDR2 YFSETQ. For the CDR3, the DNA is TGCGCCAGCAGCTTGGGGGGGCTTACTGAAGCTTTCTTT. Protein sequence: CASSLGGLTEAFF.

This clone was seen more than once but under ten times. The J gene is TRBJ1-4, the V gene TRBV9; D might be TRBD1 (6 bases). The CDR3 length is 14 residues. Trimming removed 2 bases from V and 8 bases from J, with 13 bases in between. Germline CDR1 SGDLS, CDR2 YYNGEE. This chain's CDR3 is CASSVTGQSEKLFF. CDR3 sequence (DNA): TGTGCCAGCAGCGTCACGGGACAATCGGAAAAACTGTTTTTT. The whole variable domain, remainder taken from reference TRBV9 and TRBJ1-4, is DSGVTQTPKHLITATGQRVTLRCSPRSGDLSVYWYQQSLDQGLQFLIQYYNGEERAKGNILERFSAQQFPDLHSELNLSSLELGDSALYFCASSVTGQSEKLFFGSGTQLSVL.

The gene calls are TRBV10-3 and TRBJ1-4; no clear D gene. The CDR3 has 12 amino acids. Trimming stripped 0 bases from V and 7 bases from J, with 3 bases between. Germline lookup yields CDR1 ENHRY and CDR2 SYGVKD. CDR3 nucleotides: TGTGCCATCAGTGAGTCCAGTGAAAAACTGTTTTTT. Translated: CAISESSEKLFF.